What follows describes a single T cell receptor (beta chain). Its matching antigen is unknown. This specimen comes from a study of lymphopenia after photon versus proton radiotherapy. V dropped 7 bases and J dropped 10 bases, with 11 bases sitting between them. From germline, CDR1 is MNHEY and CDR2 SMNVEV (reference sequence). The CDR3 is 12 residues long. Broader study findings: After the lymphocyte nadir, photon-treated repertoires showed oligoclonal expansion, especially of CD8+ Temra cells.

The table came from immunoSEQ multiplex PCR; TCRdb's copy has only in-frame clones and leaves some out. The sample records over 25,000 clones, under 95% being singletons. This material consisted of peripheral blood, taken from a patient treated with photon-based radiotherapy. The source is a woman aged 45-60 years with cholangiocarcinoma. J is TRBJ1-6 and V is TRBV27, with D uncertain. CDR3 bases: TGTGCCAGCACACAGAGCACATCACCCCTCCACTTT. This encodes CASTQSTSPLHF.